The 14 T cell receptor beta chains below were found in one sample sequenced in a study of cytomegalovirus exposure and HLA in healthy donors. PCR amplification relied on 60 Vbeta primers (plus 13 Jbeta primers). Method: immunoSEQ multiplex PCR; TCRdb's copy keeps in-frame clones and lacks some. The sample yields approximately 97,000 clones, around four fifths seen once. The source material was PBMCs. Every receptor here comes from a woman between 40 and 50 years old in good health and CMV-seropositive.

The V and J genes are TRBV5-1 and TRBJ2-5; TRBD1 aligns across 7 bases. With the DNA end fitting TRBJ2-7 better, the J assignment may be wrong. The germline CDR1 and CDR2 sequences are SGHRS and YFSETQ. The length of the CDR3 is 14 residues. As DNA, the CDR3 is TGCGCCAGCAGCTTGGTAGGGGGCTCGAACGAGCAGTACTTC. This sequence encodes CASSLVGGSNEQYF.

The chain uses TRBV19 and TRBJ1-5; D unresolved. The V gene's germline CDR1 is LNHDA and CDR2 SQIVND (reference sequence). This CDR3 has 12 residues. The V end lost 6 bases, the J end lost 6 bases, and 9 bases lay between the germline ends. The CDR3 coding sequence is TGTGCCAGTAGGGCCCAATCTCAGCCCCAGCATTTT. Its translation: CASRAQSQPQHF.

The rearrangement joins TRBV6-5 to TRBJ1-2; TRBD1 aligns across 9 bases. CDR3 size: 13 residues. Trimming took 6 bases from V and 6 from J; bases not matched to a gene: 5. Germline V gene lookup returns CDR1 MNHEY and CDR2 SVGAGI. The CDR3 DNA sequence: TGTGCCAGCAGCCGGACAGGGGAAGATGGCTACACCTTC. Translation gives CASSRTGEDGYTF.

J is TRBJ2-3 and V is TRBV27; no firm D call. This CDR3 is built from 13 residues. Germline CDR1 and CDR2: MNHEY and SMNVEV (reference sequence). The V gene lost 7 bases and the J gene lost 0 bases, with 8 bases spanning the gap. CDR3 DNA: TGTGCCAGCAAAAGCCGAAGCACAGATACGCAGTATTTT. It codes for CASKSRSTDTQYF.

V and J are TRBV6-5 and TRBJ2-2; D uncertain. This CDR3 has 16 amino acids. V was shortened by 4 bases and J by 5 bases, with 17 bases between the two germline ends. Germline CDR1 is MNHEY and CDR2 is SVGAGI. CDR3 DNA: TGTGCCAGCAGTTGGAGACCCGACGATGGTACCGGGGAGCTGTTTTTT. Protein: CASSWRPDDGTGELFF.

This sequence joins TRBV5-6 and TRBJ2-1; 7 bases agree with TRBD2. The V segment lost 0 bases and the J segment 0 bases; nucleotides outside the gene matches: 0. The CDR3 loop spans 15 amino acids. Germline V gene data show CDR1 as SGHDT and CDR2 as YYEEEE. Here the CDR3 reads CASSLGGSSYNEQFF. CDR3 in DNA: TGTGCCAGCAGCTTGGGCGGGAGCTCCTACAATGAGCAGTTCTTC. Full variable domain (outside the CDR3, taken from reference TRBV5-6 and TRBJ2-1): DAGVTQSPTHLIKTRGQQVTLRCSPKSGHDTVSWYQQALGQGPQFIFQYYEEEERQRGNFPDRFSGHQFPNYSSELNVNALLLGDSALYLCASSLGGSSYNEQFFGPGTRLTVL.

This clone occurred a few times. The chain carries TRBV6-6 and TRBJ1-5; TRBD1 aligns across 7 bases. The CDR3 runs 14 residues. The V gene's germline CDR1 is MNHNY and CDR2 SVGAGI (reference sequence). V shed 8 bases, J shed 11 bases, and the junction held 15 bases outside the gene matches. The CDR3 is CASRRDSDSGAQHF. CDR3 sequence (DNA): TGTGCCAGCCGGCGGGACAGCGATTCTGGGGCCCAGCATTTT.

The chain combines TRBV6-1 with TRBJ1-2; no clear D gene. The CDR3 has 16 residues. CDR1 and CDR2 (germline): MNHNS, SASEGT. V shed 4 bases and J shed 4 bases, with 19 bases lying between them. This CDR3 is CASSALERIIRYGYTF. CDR3 sequence (DNA): TGTGCCAGCAGTGCTCTGGAGCGGATTATTCGCTATGGCTACACCTTC.

This clone has only a few counts. J is TRBJ1-1 and V is TRBV9; a weak D match, TRBD1 (6 bases). Germline-derived CDR1 and CDR2 are SGDLS and YYNGEE. This CDR3 comprises 15 residues. V was pared by 0 bases and J by 4 bases, with 13 bases between. As DNA, the CDR3 is TGTGCCAGCAGCGTAGCTCCAAGGGGGGGCACTGAAGCTTTCTTT. Its translation: CASSVAPRGGTEAFF.

The table lists this clone with a count of one. This chain's CDR3 is CASSQTTSGRATQYF. CDR3 in DNA: TGCGCCAGCAGCCAAACGACTAGCGGGAGAGCAACCCAGTACTTC. V and J are TRBV4-1 and TRBJ2-5; the match to TRBD2 covers 12 bases. The CDR3 has 15 amino acids. Looked up from germline, CDR1 is MGHRA and CDR2 is YSYEKL. V lost 2 bases, J lost 8 bases, and 6 bases stayed unmatched.

The chain links TRBV5-1 to TRBJ1-5; possible D gene TRBD1, 5 bases. The CDR3 runs to 17 residues. Germline CDR1 SGHRS, CDR2 YFSETQ. V shed 3 bases and J shed 0 bases, with 16 bases lying between them. CDR3 amino acids: CASSWGPSGNSNQPQHF. The CDR3 nucleotides read TGCGCCAGCAGCTGGGGCCCGTCAGGTAATAGCAATCAGCCCCAGCATTTT.

This clone was observed a few times. The chain is built from TRBV5-1 and TRBJ1-2; TRBD1 aligns across 8 bases. Losses at the gene ends were 5 bases for V and 8 bases for J; bases not matched to a gene: 8. This CDR3 region has 13 residues. Germline V gives CDR1 SGHRS, CDR2 YFSETQ. The CDR3 DNA reads as TGCGCCAGCAGACAGACAGGGGCTTTGGGCTACACCTTC. Amino acid sequence: CASRQTGALGYTF.

Only a few counts were recorded for this clone. The V and J genes are TRBV4-1 and TRBJ1-6; 7 bases fit TRBD1. Trimming took 1 base from V and 9 from J; bases not matched to a gene: 9. The CDR3 contains 16 residues. Germline V gene data show CDR1 as MGHRA and CDR2 as YSYEKL. Here the CDR3 DNA reads TGCGCCAGCAGCCAAGCTCCTACAGGGGCTAGTTCACCCCTCCACTTT. Residues: CASSQAPTGASSPLHF.

V gene TRBV2 combines with J gene TRBJ2-1, with D tentatively TRBD2 (5 bases). CDR1 and CDR2 (germline): SNHLY, FYNNEI. V lost 6 bases and J lost 5, with 11 bases in between. This CDR3 is 13 amino acids long. This chain's CDR3 is CASRQLVNNEQFF. In DNA, the CDR3 is TGTGCCAGCAGGCAACTAGTCAACAATGAGCAGTTCTTC. Together with reference TRBV2 and TRBJ2-1, the CDR3 gives the full variable domain: EPEVTQTPSHQVTQMGQEVILRCVPISNHLYFYWYRQILGQKVEFLVSFYNNEISEKSEIFDDQFSVERPDGSNFTLKIRSTKLEDSAMYFCASRQLVNNEQFFGPGTRLTVL.